Reported below is one TCR beta chain. The antigen remains undetermined. The sample originates from a study of cytomegalovirus exposure and HLA in healthy donors. General study findings and limits: Whilst most TCR sequences proved rare, a subset of public TCRs occurred across many donors.

Libraries were prepared by immunoSEQ multiplex PCR; TCRdb keeps only in-frame clonotypes and omits some of them. The sample includes some 130,000 clones, 82% of them seen just once. V shed 8 bases, J shed 0 bases, and the junction held 15 bases outside the gene matches. The CDR3 has 18 residues. The sequenced sample was PBMCs. The source of this sequence is a man aged 30-40 years in good health and CMV-seropositive. The rearrangement links TRBV23-1 to TRBJ1-3; 8 positions match TRBD1. TRBV23-1 is flagged as an ORF with uncertain function. DNA for the CDR3: TGCGCCAGCGGAGGACAGGGCCCCATTCCATTCTCTGGAAACACCATATATTTT. Its translation is CASGGQGPIPFSGNTIYF.